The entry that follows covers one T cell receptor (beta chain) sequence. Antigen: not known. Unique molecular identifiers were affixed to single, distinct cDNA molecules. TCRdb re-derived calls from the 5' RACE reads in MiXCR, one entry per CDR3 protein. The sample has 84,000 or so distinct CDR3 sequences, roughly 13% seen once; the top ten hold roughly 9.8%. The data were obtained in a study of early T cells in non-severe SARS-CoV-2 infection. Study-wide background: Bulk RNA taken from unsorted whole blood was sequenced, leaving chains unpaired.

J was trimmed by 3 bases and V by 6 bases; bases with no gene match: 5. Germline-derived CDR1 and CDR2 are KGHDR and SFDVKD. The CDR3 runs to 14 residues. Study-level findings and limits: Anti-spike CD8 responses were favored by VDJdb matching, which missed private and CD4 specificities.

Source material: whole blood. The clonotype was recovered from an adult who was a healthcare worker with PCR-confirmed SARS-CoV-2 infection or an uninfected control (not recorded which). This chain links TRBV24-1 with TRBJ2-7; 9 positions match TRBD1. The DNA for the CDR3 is TGTGCCACCAGTTGGACAGGGGAAGTCTACGAGCAGTACTTC. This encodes CATSWTGEVYEQYF.